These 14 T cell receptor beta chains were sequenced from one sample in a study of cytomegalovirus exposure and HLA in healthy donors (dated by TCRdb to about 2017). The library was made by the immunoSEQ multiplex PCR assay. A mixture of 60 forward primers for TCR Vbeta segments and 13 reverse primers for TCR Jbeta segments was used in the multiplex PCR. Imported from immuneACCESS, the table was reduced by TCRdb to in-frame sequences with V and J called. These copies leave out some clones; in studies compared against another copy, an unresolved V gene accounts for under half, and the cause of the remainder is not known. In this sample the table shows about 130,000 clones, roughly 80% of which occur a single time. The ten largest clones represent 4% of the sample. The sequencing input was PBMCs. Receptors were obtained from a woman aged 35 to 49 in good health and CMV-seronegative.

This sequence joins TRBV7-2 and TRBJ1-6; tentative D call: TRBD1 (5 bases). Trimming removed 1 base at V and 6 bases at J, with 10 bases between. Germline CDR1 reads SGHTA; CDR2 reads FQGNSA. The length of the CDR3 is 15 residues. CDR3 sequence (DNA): TGTGCCAGCAGCTTAGTTAGGACACCTAATTCACCCCTCCACTTT. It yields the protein CASSLVRTPNSPLHF.

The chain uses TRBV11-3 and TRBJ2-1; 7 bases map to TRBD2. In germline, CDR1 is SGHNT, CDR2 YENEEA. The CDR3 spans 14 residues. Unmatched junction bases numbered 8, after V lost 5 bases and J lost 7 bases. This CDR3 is CASSGRLAPNEQFF. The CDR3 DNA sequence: TGTGCCAGCAGCGGTCGACTAGCTCCAAATGAGCAGTTCTTC. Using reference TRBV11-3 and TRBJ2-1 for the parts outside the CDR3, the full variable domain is EAGVVQSPRYKIIEKKQPVAFWCNPISGHNTLYWYLQNLGQGPELLIRYENEEAVDDSQLPKDRFSAERLKGVDSTLKIQPAELGDSAVYLCASSGRLAPNEQFFGPGTRLTVL.

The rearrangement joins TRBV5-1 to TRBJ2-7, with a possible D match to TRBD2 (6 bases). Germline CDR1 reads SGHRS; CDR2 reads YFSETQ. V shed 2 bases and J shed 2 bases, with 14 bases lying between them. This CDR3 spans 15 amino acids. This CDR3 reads CASSFSGQQTYEQYF. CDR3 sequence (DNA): TGCGCCAGCAGCTTCAGCGGGCAGCAAACCTACGAGCAGTACTTC.

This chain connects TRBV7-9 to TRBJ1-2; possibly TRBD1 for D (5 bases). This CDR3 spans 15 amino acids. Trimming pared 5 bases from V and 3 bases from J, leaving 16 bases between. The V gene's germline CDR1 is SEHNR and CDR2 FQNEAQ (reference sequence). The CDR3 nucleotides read TGTGCCAGCAGCCGTTGGGACGGGGGTGACTATGGCTACACCTTC. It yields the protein CASSRWDGGDYGYTF.

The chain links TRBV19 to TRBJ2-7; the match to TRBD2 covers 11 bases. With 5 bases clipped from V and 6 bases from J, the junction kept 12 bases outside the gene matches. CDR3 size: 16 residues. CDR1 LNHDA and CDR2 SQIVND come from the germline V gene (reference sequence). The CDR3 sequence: CASSPGLAEWAAEQYF. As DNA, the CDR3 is TGTGCCAGTAGTCCGGGACTAGCGGAGTGGGCCGCCGAGCAGTACTTC. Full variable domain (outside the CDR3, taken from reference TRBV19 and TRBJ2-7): DGGITQSPKYLFRKEGQNVTLSCEQNLNHDAMYWYRQDPGQGLRLIYYSQIVNDFQKGDIAEGYSVSREKKESFPLTVTSAQKNPTAFYLCASSPGLAEWAAEQYFGPGTRLTVT.

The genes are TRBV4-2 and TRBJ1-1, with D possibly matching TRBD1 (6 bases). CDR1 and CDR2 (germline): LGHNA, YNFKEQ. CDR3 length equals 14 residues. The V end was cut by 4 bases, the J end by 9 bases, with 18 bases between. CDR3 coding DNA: TGTGCCAGCAGCCCAAAACAGGGTTTATCTCAAGCTTTCTTT. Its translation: CASSPKQGLSQAFF.

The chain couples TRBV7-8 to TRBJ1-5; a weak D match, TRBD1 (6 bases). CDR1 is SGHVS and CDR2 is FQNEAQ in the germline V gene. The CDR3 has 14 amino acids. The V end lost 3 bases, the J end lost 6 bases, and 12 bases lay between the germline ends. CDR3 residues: CASSFGGGGQPQHF. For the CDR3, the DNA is TGTGCCAGCAGCTTCGGGGGCGGGGGTCAGCCCCAGCATTTT.

The chain's CDR3 is CASSMVGQSYEQYF. For the CDR3, the DNA is TGTGCCAGTAGTATGGTGGGACAGTCCTACGAGCAGTACTTC. The chain links TRBV19 to TRBJ2-7, with 7 bases that match TRBD1. The CDR3 has 14 residues. V shed 3 bases, J shed 1 base, and the junction held 3 bases outside the gene matches. CDR1 is LNHDA and CDR2 is SQIVND in the germline V gene (reference sequence).

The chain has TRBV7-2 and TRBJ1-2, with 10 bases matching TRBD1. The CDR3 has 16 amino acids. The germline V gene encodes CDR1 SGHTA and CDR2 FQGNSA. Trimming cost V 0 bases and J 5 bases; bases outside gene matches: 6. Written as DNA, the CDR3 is TGTGCCAGCAGCTTAGCCGGACAGGGGGGGACTTATGGCTACACCTTC. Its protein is CASSLAGQGGTYGYTF.

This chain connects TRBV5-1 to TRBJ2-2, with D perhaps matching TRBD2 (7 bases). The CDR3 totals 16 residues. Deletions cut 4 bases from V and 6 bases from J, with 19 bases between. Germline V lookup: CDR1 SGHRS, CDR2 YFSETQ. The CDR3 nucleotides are TGCGCCAGCAGCCTACAGGTCGGGGGGCATTCCGGGGAGCTGTTTTTT. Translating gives CASSLQVGGHSGELFF.

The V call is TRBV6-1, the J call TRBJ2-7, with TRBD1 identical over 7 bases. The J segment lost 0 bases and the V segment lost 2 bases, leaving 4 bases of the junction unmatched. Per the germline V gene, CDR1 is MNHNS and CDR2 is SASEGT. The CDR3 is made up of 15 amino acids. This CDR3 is CASSELAGGSYEQYF. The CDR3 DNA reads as TGTGCCAGCAGTGAATTGGCAGGGGGCTCCTACGAGCAGTACTTC.

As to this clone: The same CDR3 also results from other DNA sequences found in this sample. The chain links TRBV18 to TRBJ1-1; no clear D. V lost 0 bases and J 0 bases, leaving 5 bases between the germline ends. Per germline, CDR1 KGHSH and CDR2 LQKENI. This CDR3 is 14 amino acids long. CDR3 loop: CASSPPSVNTEAFF. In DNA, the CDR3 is TGTGCCAGCTCACCACCGAGCGTGAACACTGAAGCTTTCTTT.

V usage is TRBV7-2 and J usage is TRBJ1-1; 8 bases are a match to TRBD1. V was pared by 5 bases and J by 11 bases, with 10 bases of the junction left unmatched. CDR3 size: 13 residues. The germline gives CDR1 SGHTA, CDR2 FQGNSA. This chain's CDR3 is CASSPWTGLEAFF. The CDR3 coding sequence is TGTGCCAGCAGCCCGTGGACAGGGCTGGAGGCTTTCTTT.

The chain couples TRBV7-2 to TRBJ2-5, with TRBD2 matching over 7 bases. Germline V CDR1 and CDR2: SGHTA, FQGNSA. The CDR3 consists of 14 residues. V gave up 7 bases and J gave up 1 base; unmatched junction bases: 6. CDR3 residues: CASTLTSVQETQYF. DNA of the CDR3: TGTGCCAGCACCCTAACTAGCGTCCAAGAGACCCAGTACTTC.